What follows are 25 T cell receptor beta chains derived from one specimen sequenced in a study of blood T cells in healthy people across ages. The second PCR ran roughly 6 to 11 cycles with a sample-barcoded 5' primer and J-beta primers. One entry per CDR3 protein, called by TCRdb with MiXCR from the 5' RACE reads. The sample records about 1,400,000 distinct CDR3 sequences, about 43% being singletons. The specimen was blood. The receptor source for this set is a young woman in good health.

The sample holds one count of this clonotype. V usage is TRBV27 and J usage is TRBJ2-5; D could derive from TRBD1 or TRBD2 (7 bases each). The CDR3 is 17 residues long. Germline values: CDR1 MNHEY, CDR2 SMNVEV (reference sequence). V was cut by 6 bases and J by 5 bases, with 25 bases left in between. The CDR3 here is CASSHGRGGRVFETQYF. CDR3 in DNA: TGTGCCAGCAGCCATGGCAGGGGGGGCCGAGTTTTCGAGACCCAGTACTTC.

This clonotype showed up just a few times. The chain links TRBV6-5 to TRBJ1-2, with no clear D. The germline V gene has CDR1 MNHEY and CDR2 SVGAGI. V was shortened by 11 bases and J by 4 bases, with 20 bases between the two germline ends. The CDR3 is 14 amino acids. CDR3 region: CACSLHPSAYGYTF. The CDR3 DNA sequence: TGTGCCTGCTCCCTTCATCCTTCTGCCTATGGCTACACCTTC.

The gene calls are TRBV27 and TRBJ2-1; TRBD2 might be the D (6 bases). The CDR3 has 14 amino acids. From germline, CDR1 is MNHEY and CDR2 SMNVEV (reference sequence). V lost 3 bases and J lost 5, with 11 bases in between. The CDR3 loop is CASSFRAGNNEQFF. The CDR3 coding sequence is TGTGCCAGCAGTTTTCGGGCGGGAAACAATGAGCAGTTCTTC.

CDR3 sequence (DNA): TGCAGTGCTAGTAGGCTACTAGCAACCGGGGAGCTGTTTTTT. It translates to CSASRLLATGELFF. This chain links TRBV20-1 with TRBJ2-2; a weak D match, TRBD2 (6 bases). The germline V gene has CDR1 DFQATT and CDR2 SNEGSKA (reference sequence). Deletions cut 3 bases from V and 5 bases from J, with 13 bases between. The length of the CDR3 is 14 residues.

This clonotype was recorded a few times. V usage is TRBV27 and J usage is TRBJ2-7; no clear D gene. CDR1 is MNHEY and CDR2 is SMNVEV in the germline V gene (reference sequence). This CDR3 has 14 amino acids. Trimming shortened V by 7 bases and J by 0 bases, and 13 bases separated the two germline ends. The DNA of the CDR3 is TGTGCCAGCACCAGAACAGCAACCTCCTACGAGCAGTACTTC. It translates to CASTRTATSYEQYF.

V and J are TRBV20-1 and TRBJ1-2, with D uncertain. This CDR3 contains 12 residues. From germline, CDR1 is DFQATT and CDR2 SNEGSKA (reference sequence). The V and J ends lost 5 bases and 5 bases respectively, with 12 bases between them. This CDR3 is CSAPYLRYGYTF. CDR3 DNA sequence: TGCAGTGCTCCGTATCTTAGGTATGGCTACACCTTC.

The J gene is TRBJ1-1, the V gene TRBV12-3 or TRBV12-4; 11 nucleotides align to TRBD1. J was trimmed by 11 bases and V by 6 bases; bases with no gene match: 8. This CDR3 has 13 amino acids. CDR3 DNA sequence: TGTGCCAGCAGCCCGGACAGGGGGCGCGGGGCTTTCTTT. Amino acid sequence: CASSPDRGRGAFF.

V usage is TRBV9 and J usage is TRBJ2-5; TRBD2 aligns across 11 bases. Germline V gene sequence: CDR1 SGDLS, CDR2 YYNGEE. The CDR3 has 15 residues. The V segment lost 3 bases and the J segment 5 bases; nucleotides outside the gene matches: 6. The CDR3 region is CASSGSGGADETQYF. CDR3 nucleotides: TGTGCCAGCAGCGGTAGCGGGGGGGCTGATGAGACCCAGTACTTC.

V usage is TRBV9 and J usage is TRBJ2-5; D may match TRBD1 or TRBD2 (5 bases each). Germline loops: CDR1 SGDLS, CDR2 YYNGEE. The CDR3 extends over 14 amino acids. V was cut by 3 bases and J by 5 bases, with 14 bases left in between. For the CDR3, the DNA is TGTGCCAGCAGCGCTGAGGGGTGGGGGGAGACCCAGTACTTC. Its protein product is CASSAEGWGETQYF. Full variable domain (rest looked up from reference TRBV9 and TRBJ2-5): DSGVTQTPKHLITATGQRVTLRCSPRSGDLSVYWYQQSLDQGLQFLIQYYNGEERAKGNILERFSAQQFPDLHSELNLSSLELGDSALYFCASSAEGWGETQYFGPGTRLLVL.

The chain recombines TRBV6-1 with TRBJ1-6; no firm D call. CDR3 length: 18 amino acids. Trimming left V 6 bases short and J 1 base short, with 19 bases between. The V gene's germline CDR1 is MNHNS and CDR2 SASEGT. In DNA form, the CDR3 reads TGTGCCAGCAGAACTGGGAAGTCCGGGAGGTCCTATAATTCACCCCTCCACTTT. This encodes CASRTGKSGRSYNSPLHF.

In regard to this clonotype: The junction does not match germline at one end; this may be a read error. The chain uses TRBV7-7 and TRBJ2-3, with D perhaps matching TRBD1 or TRBD2 (5 bases each). The CDR3 is made up of 14 amino acids. In germline, CDR1 is SSHAT, CDR2 FNYEAQ (reference sequence). The CDR3 loop reads CASSPELWGDTQYF. CDR3 bases: TGTGCTAGCAGCCCGGAACTTTGGGGGGATACGCAGTATTTT.

The rearrangement joins TRBV7-2 to TRBJ1-1; 11 positions agree with TRBD1. Germline CDR1 SGHTA, CDR2 FQGNSA. V dropped 10 bases and J dropped 2; count of bases not matched to a gene: 9. This CDR3 comprises 15 residues. For the CDR3, the DNA is TGTGCCACGACGACGGGACAGGGGGGAAACACTGAAGCTTTCTTT. Amino acid sequence: CATTTGQGGNTEAFF.

V is TRBV30 and J is TRBJ2-6, with unresolved D. This CDR3 comprises 15 residues. Germline V gene sequence: CDR1 GTSNPN, CDR2 SVGIG (reference sequence). V was clipped by 3 bases and J by 0 bases, with 9 bases between them. This CDR3 reads CAWRTPHSGANVLTF. The CDR3 region has the DNA TGTGCCTGGAGGACTCCCCACTCTGGGGCCAACGTCCTGACTTTC. Combining the CDR3 with reference TRBV30 and TRBJ2-6 gives the whole variable domain SQTIHQWPATLVQPVGSPLSLECTVEGTSNPNLYWYRQAAGRGLQLLFYSVGIGQISSEVPQNLSASRPQDRQFILSSKKLLLSDSGFYLCAWRTPHSGANVLTFGAGSRLTVL.

This chain uses TRBV9 with TRBJ2-1; 14 nucleotides align to TRBD2. CDR3 length equals 17 residues. Germline V gene data show CDR1 as SGDLS and CDR2 as YYNGEE. V lost 0 bases to trimming and J lost 6 bases; unmatched junction nucleotides: 5. CDR3 sequence (DNA): TGTGCCAGCAGCGTAGGGGGACTAGCGGGAGTCCCCAATGAGCAGTTCTTC. Encoded protein: CASSVGGLAGVPNEQFF.

The gene calls are TRBV12-3 or TRBV12-4 and TRBJ2-6; 11 bases map to TRBD2. V lost 2 bases to trimming and J lost 0 bases; unmatched junction nucleotides: 9. The CDR3 is 20 residues long. CDR3 residues: CASSLSAGLAGDSGANVLTF. In DNA, the CDR3 is TGTGCCAGCAGTTTATCCGCTGGACTAGCGGGTGACTCTGGGGCCAACGTCCTGACTTTC.

The chain combines TRBV29-1 with TRBJ1-2; D unclear. CDR1 is SQVTM and CDR2 is ANQGSEA in the germline V gene. The CDR3 contains 12 residues. V shed 0 bases and J shed 4 bases, with 6 bases lying between them. In DNA form, the CDR3 reads TGCAGCGTTGAAGAGGGCGGCTATGGCTACACCTTC. Residues: CSVEEGGYGYTF.

The chain recombines TRBV6-5 with TRBJ1-6, with D possibly being TRBD1 (6 bases). CDR3 length equals 14 residues. The germline CDR1 and CDR2 sequences are MNHEY and SVGAGI. The V end lost 7 bases, the J end lost 10 bases, and 17 bases lay between the germline ends. DNA for the CDR3: TGTGCCAGCAATCGCGATACAGGGAGGTCACCCCTCCACTTT. This encodes CASNRDTGRSPLHF.

The CDR3 reads CSVEGDLLRGTDTQYF. In DNA, the CDR3 is TGCAGCGTTGAAGGGGATCTCTTAAGAGGCACAGATACGCAGTATTTT. The chain recombines TRBV29-1 with TRBJ2-3, with D unclear. The ends were cut back, 1 base at V and 1 base at J, with 15 bases in the middle. CDR3 length: 16 amino acids. CDR1 and CDR2 from the germline V gene are SQVTM and ANQGSEA.

The V gene is TRBV4-2, the J gene TRBJ2-1; TRBD2 matches at 7 bases. Germline V gene sequence: CDR1 LGHNA, CDR2 YNFKEQ. V was clipped by 6 bases and J by 8 bases; unmatched bases: 13. CDR3 length equals 15 residues. The CDR3 bases are TGTGCCAGCAGACTCGGACTAGTTGCTAGCTATGAGCAGTTCTTC. Amino acids: CASRLGLVASYEQFF.

The chain employs TRBV6-6 and TRBJ1-4; TRBD1 aligns across 10 bases. Unmatched junction bases numbered 5, after V lost 4 bases and J lost 0 bases. Germline assignment: CDR1 MNHNY and CDR2 SVGAGI (reference sequence). CDR3 size: 17 residues. The CDR3 spells CASSSGGQGATNEKLFF. The CDR3 DNA reads as TGTGCCAGCAGTTCCGGCGGACAGGGGGCAACTAATGAAAAACTGTTTTTT.

This clonotype was counted between two and nine times. The chain recombines TRBV4-1 with TRBJ2-1; 11 positions match TRBD2. Trimming at V came to 2 bases and at J to 9 bases, leaving 6 bases not matched to a gene. In germline, CDR1 is MGHRA, CDR2 YSYEKL. This CDR3 is 15 amino acids long. CDR3 in amino acids: CASSQTIAGGREQFF. The CDR3 coding sequence is TGCGCCAGCAGCCAAACCATAGCGGGGGGGCGTGAGCAGTTCTTC.

This clonotype was detected only a few times. This chain joins TRBV6-1 and TRBJ2-4; TRBD2 matches at 7 bases. The CDR3 runs 16 residues. In germline, CDR1 is MNHNS, CDR2 SASEGT. V shed 3 bases and J 0 bases; nucleotides not matched to a gene: 5. DNA of the CDR3: TGTGCCAGCAGTGAGGGAGGGAGTAGAGCCAAAAACATTCAGTACTTC. Its protein is CASSEGGSRAKNIQYF.

This chain joins TRBV10-2 and TRBJ1-1; a weak D match, TRBD1 (5 bases). Trimming cost V 11 bases and J 1 base, with 23 bases left between them. The CDR3 spans 16 residues. Germline values: CDR1 WSHSY, CDR2 SAAADI. The CDR3 reads CAAISGKQGPNTEAFF. The DNA of the CDR3 is TGCGCCGCAATTTCGGGAAAGCAGGGACCGAACACTGAAGCTTTCTTT.

This clonotype was counted between two and nine times. This chain joins TRBV12-3 or TRBV12-4 and TRBJ2-3; D may be TRBD2 (5 bases). The CDR3 has 14 amino acids. V was cut by 6 bases and J by 1 base, with 11 bases left in between. The CDR3 DNA reads TGTGCCAGCAGATTTAGAGCGGGCACAGATACGCAGTATTTT. Translating it yields CASRFRAGTDTQYF.

This clonotype was seen only a few times. V and J are TRBV4-2 and TRBJ2-2; possible D gene TRBD2, 6 bases. CDR1 and CDR2 from the germline V gene are LGHNA and YNFKEQ. Trimming took 3 bases from V and 4 from J, leaving 15 bases between them. CDR3 size: 16 residues. The CDR3 loop is CASSQLVGGGTGELFF. The CDR3 DNA sequence: TGTGCCAGCAGCCAGTTGGTGGGAGGAGGCACCGGGGAGCTGTTTTTT.